These 8 T cell receptor beta chains came from one sample sequenced in a study of neoadjuvant anti-PD-1 for oral cavity cancer. Some clones are missing from TCRdb's copy, which holds only in-frame ones; the method was immunoSEQ multiplex PCR. Seen here are over 6,500 clones, 65% to 85% observed once, and the top ten hold around 3.1%. Sequencing was performed on PBMCs, taken before nivolumab (anti-PD-1) treatment. These receptors were collected from a person aged 35 to 85 with oral cavity squamous cell carcinoma.

Only one count was recorded for this clone. V gene TRBV6-4 combines with J gene TRBJ2-3; weak D call: TRBD2 (5 bases). CDR1 MRHNA and CDR2 SNTAGT come from the germline V gene. V was pared by 6 bases and J by 4 bases, with 20 bases between. The CDR3 spans 16 residues. The CDR3 loop reads CASRAPIGEESDTQYF. The CDR3 DNA reads TGTGCCAGCAGAGCCCCCATCGGGGAAGAATCAGATACGCAGTATTTT.

This clone was seen only once. This chain connects TRBV19 to TRBJ2-1; D perhaps matches TRBD2 (7 bases). The CDR3 is 14 amino acids. In germline, CDR1 is LNHDA, CDR2 SQIVND (reference sequence). V was clipped by 2 bases and J by 6 bases, with 11 bases between them. The CDR3 protein is CASSIPGGLNEQFF. Written as DNA, the CDR3 is TGTGCCAGTAGTATACCGGGGGGCCTCAATGAGCAGTTCTTC. Variable domain in full (rest from reference TRBV19 and TRBJ2-1): DGGITQSPKYLFRKEGQNVTLSCEQNLNHDAMYWYRQDPGQGLRLIYYSQIVNDFQKGDIAEGYSVSREKKESFPLTVTSAQKNPTAFYLCASSIPGGLNEQFFGPGTRLTVL.

The chain carries TRBV12-5 and TRBJ1-2; 7 bases are a match to TRBD1. Trimming at V came to 0 bases and at J to 2 bases, leaving 12 bases not matched to a gene. Per the germline V gene, CDR1 is LGHNT and CDR2 is FRNRAP. The CDR3 covers 18 residues. The DNA for the CDR3 is TGTGCTAGTGGTTTGGTACTTCCCGCCGCCAGGGGGAACTATGGCTACACCTTC. Translated: CASGLVLPAARGNYGYTF.

This clone appeared once. CDR3 sequence (DNA): TGTGCCAGCAGTTTGATGTGGGGGTCACCCCTCCACTTT. Translating gives CASSLMWGSPLHF. The gene calls are TRBV28 and TRBJ1-6; D possibly corresponds to TRBD1 (5 bases). V was cut by 3 bases and J by 10 bases, with 10 bases left in between. The CDR3 length is 13 residues. From germline, CDR1 is MDHEN and CDR2 SYDVKM.

This sequence joins TRBV6-1 and TRBJ2-1, with a tentative D call TRBD1 (6 bases). The CDR3 is 15 amino acids. Trimming took off 7 bases at V and 0 bases at J, with 13 bases between the two ends. From germline, CDR1 is MNHNS and CDR2 SASEGT. CDR3 sequence (DNA): TGTGCCAGCACCTTAGACAGGATCTCCTACAATGAGCAGTTCTTC. Protein product: CASTLDRISYNEQFF.

This chain joins TRBV19 and TRBJ1-4, with D perhaps TRBD1 (5 bases). Germline V gene sequence: CDR1 LNHDA, CDR2 SQIVND (reference sequence). This CDR3 is 14 amino acids long. V lost 5 bases and J 5 bases, leaving 12 bases between the germline ends. DNA for the CDR3: TGTGCCAGTAGTTTGGGCAGGGCGAATGAAAAACTGTTTTTT. It yields the protein CASSLGRANEKLFF. The full variable domain, its missing parts supplied by reference TRBV19 and TRBJ1-4, is DGGITQSPKYLFRKEGQNVTLSCEQNLNHDAMYWYRQDPGQGLRLIYYSQIVNDFQKGDIAEGYSVSREKKESFPLTVTSAQKNPTAFYLCASSLGRANEKLFFGSGTQLSVL.

This chain connects TRBV19 to TRBJ2-1, with TRBD1 identical over 8 bases. This CDR3 is built from 14 residues. Looked up from germline, CDR1 is LNHDA and CDR2 is SQIVND (reference sequence). J was trimmed by 5 bases and V by 5 bases; bases with no gene match: 5. CDR3 region: CASSWKTGDNEQFF. CDR3 bases: TGTGCCAGTAGTTGGAAGACAGGGGACAATGAGCAGTTCTTC.

The CDR3 DNA reads TGTGCCTGGAGCCCCTCCCGGGGTGGGGATGAGCAGTTCTTC. It yields the protein CAWSPSRGGDEQFF. The chain is built from TRBV30 and TRBJ2-1; maybe TRBD2 (5 bases). CDR3 length: 14 amino acids. Trimming shortened V by 3 bases and J by 8 bases, and 17 bases separated the two germline ends. Germline V gene lookup returns CDR1 GTSNPN and CDR2 SVGIG (reference sequence).